Presented here are 19 T cell receptor beta chains from one specimen sequenced in a study of control samples from healthy donors and cancer patients. Assay: immunoSEQ multiplex PCR; the TCRdb copy retains only in-frame clones and omits some. In the table there are some 56,000 clones, around 95% of which are singletons. Sequenced: blood. These receptors originate from a man younger than 45 in good health.

As for this clone: This CDR3 is also generated by other DNA sequences in the sample. This rearrangement joins TRBV29-1 to TRBJ1-3; tentatively, D is TRBD1 (6 bases). The CDR3 covers 16 residues. Germline V gene lookup returns CDR1 SQVTM and CDR2 ANQGSEA. Trimming shortened V by 7 bases and J by 0 bases, and 19 bases separated the two germline ends. The CDR3 protein is CSGGGQTALSGNTIYF. The CDR3, as DNA: TGCAGCGGGGGAGGACAGACAGCGCTCTCTGGAAACACCATATATTTT.

The J gene is TRBJ2-1, the V gene TRBV7-3; tentatively, D is TRBD1 (5 bases). Trimming cost V 1 base and J 9 bases, with 10 bases left between them. The CDR3 sequence is 13 residues long. The germline V gene has CDR1 SGHTA and CDR2 FQGTGA. The CDR3 sequence is CASSLRQGREQFF. The CDR3 DNA follows: TGTGCCAGCAGCTTAAGGCAGGGCCGTGAGCAGTTCTTC.

V usage is TRBV5-1 and J usage is TRBJ2-4; 8 positions agree with TRBD2. The CDR3 is 17 amino acids. V lost 4 bases to trimming and J lost 0 bases; unmatched junction nucleotides: 9. Per germline, CDR1 SGHRS and CDR2 YFSETQ. CDR3 bases: TGCGCCAGCAGCGAAAGCGGGAGCCGGGGAGCCAAAAACATTCAGTACTTC. Protein sequence: CASSESGSRGAKNIQYF.

This chain links TRBV14 with TRBJ2-7, with D tentatively TRBD1 (6 bases). The V end lost 4 bases, the J end lost 0 bases, and 13 bases lay between the germline ends. Germline-derived CDR1 and CDR2 are SGHDN and FVKESK. The CDR3 sequence is 15 residues long. CDR3 coding DNA: TGTGCCAGCAGCCGTCGGACAGTCCGCTCCTACGAGCAGTACTTC. This codes for CASSRRTVRSYEQYF. Complete variable domain (other parts from reference TRBV14 and TRBJ2-7): EAGVTQFPSHSVIEKGQTVTLRCDPISGHDNLYWYRRVMGKEIKFLLHFVKESKQDESGMPNNRFLAERTGGTYSTLKVQPAELEDSGVYFCASSRRTVRSYEQYFGPGTRLTVT.

This rearrangement joins TRBV28 to TRBJ2-2; D is possibly TRBD2 (6 bases). CDR1 and CDR2 from the germline V gene are MDHEN and SYDVKM. The CDR3 totals 20 residues. The V and J ends lost 2 bases and 4 bases respectively, with 26 bases between them. Here the CDR3 reads CASSLPVPGLRSWGTGELFF. The CDR3 region has the DNA TGTGCCAGCAGTTTACCTGTCCCGGGACTCAGAAGTTGGGGCACCGGGGAGCTGTTTTTT.

The rearrangement links TRBV4-1 to TRBJ2-2; TRBD1 agrees at 9 bases. The CDR3 is made up of 15 amino acids. From germline, CDR1 is MGHRA and CDR2 YSYEKL. Trimming took 4 bases from V and 3 from J; bases not matched to a gene: 3. The DNA of the CDR3 is TGCGCCAGCAGCCCCGGGACAGGGTACACCGGGGAGCTGTTTTTT. Residues: CASSPGTGYTGELFF.

The chain joins TRBV11-2 to TRBJ1-4; 7 bases are shared with TRBD1. The CDR3 contains 15 residues. The ends lost 4 bases at V and 0 bases at J; junction bases unmatched: 2. Germline V gene data show CDR1 as SGHAT and CDR2 as FQNNGV. Written as DNA, the CDR3 is TGTGCCAGCAGCTCGGGACAGACAACTAATGAAAAACTGTTTTTT. It specifies CASSSGQTTNEKLFF. Filled out from reference TRBV11-2 and TRBJ1-4, the complete variable domain reads EAGVAQSPRYKIIEKRQSVAFWCNPISGHATLYWYQQILGQGPKLLIQFQNNGVVDDSQLPKDRFSAERLKGVDSTLKIQPAKLEDSAVYLCASSSGQTTNEKLFFGSGTQLSVL.

CDR3 nucleotide sequence: TGTGCCAGCGTAACTGCCGTGGGAATGAACACTGAAGCTTTCTTT. Translation gives CASVTAVGMNTEAFF. The chain couples TRBV7-8 to TRBJ1-1; no firm D call. The germline V gene encodes CDR1 SGHVS and CDR2 FQNEAQ. V lost 8 bases and J lost 0, with 16 bases in between. The CDR3 is made up of 15 amino acids.

This chain joins TRBV2 and TRBJ1-6, with 8 bases fitting TRBD1. Trimming removed 4 bases from V and 9 bases from J; junction bases left unmatched: 11. This CDR3 spans 16 amino acids. Germline CDR1 and CDR2: SNHLY and FYNNEI. CDR3 bases: TGTGCCAGCAGTGTGGACAGGGTCGGAGGAGGTTCACCCCTCCACTTT. As protein: CASSVDRVGGGSPLHF.

The chain has TRBV12-3 or TRBV12-4 and TRBJ1-2; D perhaps matches TRBD1 (5 bases). The CDR3 length is 13 residues. The ends were cut back, 5 bases at V and 7 bases at J, with 14 bases in the middle. CDR3 coding DNA: TGTGCCAGCAGTCCGGGGGTGGGGAGTGGCTACACCTTC. This sequence encodes CASSPGVGSGYTF.

The V and J genes are TRBV6-5 and TRBJ1-6; 8 bases line up with TRBD1. V was clipped by 3 bases and J by 7 bases; unmatched bases: 8. Germline-derived CDR1 and CDR2 are MNHEY and SVGAGI. This CDR3 spans 16 amino acids. In DNA form, the CDR3 reads TGTGCCAGCAGTTATCGGCAGGGGGCGCAGAATTCACCCCTCCACTTT. As protein: CASSYRQGAQNSPLHF.

This clone is a singleton in its sample. This sequence joins TRBV19 and TRBJ2-1; 14 positions agree with TRBD2. The germline V gene has CDR1 LNHDA and CDR2 SQIVND (reference sequence). The V and J ends lost 4 bases and 1 base, in that order; junction bases with no gene match: 6. This CDR3 is built from 18 residues. The CDR3 DNA reads TGTGCCAGTAGTAAAACCGGGACTAGCGGGAGATCCTACAATGAGCAGTTCTTC. Its translation: CASSKTGTSGRSYNEQFF.

The gene calls are TRBV7-8 and TRBJ2-3; 11 bases are shared with TRBD2. The CDR3 totals 17 residues. The germline V gene encodes CDR1 SGHVS and CDR2 FQNEAQ. The J segment lost 6 bases and the V segment lost 5 bases, leaving 13 bases of the junction unmatched. CDR3 coding DNA: TGTGCCAGCAGCATTAGCGGGAGGGTGCTTATTAGGGATACGCAGTATTTT. Translated: CASSISGRVLIRDTQYF.

As to this clone: Other DNA sequences in the same sample also yield this CDR3. This chain uses TRBV9 with TRBJ2-7; 7 bases line up with TRBD1. This CDR3 comprises 14 residues. V was clipped by 4 bases and J by 3 bases; unmatched bases: 7. The germline CDR1 and CDR2 sequences are SGDLS and YYNGEE. The chain's CDR3 is CASSPRQGVYEQYF. Written as DNA, the CDR3 is TGTGCCAGCAGCCCAAGGCAGGGGGTCTACGAGCAGTACTTC. Variable domain in full (rest from reference TRBV9 and TRBJ2-7): DSGVTQTPKHLITATGQRVTLRCSPRSGDLSVYWYQQSLDQGLQFLIQYYNGEERAKGNILERFSAQQFPDLHSELNLSSLELGDSALYFCASSPRQGVYEQYFGPGTRLTVT.

This sequence joins TRBV6-2 or TRBV6-3 and TRBJ1-5; 8 nucleotides agree with TRBD1. Per germline, CDR1 MNHEY and CDR2 SVGEGT. CDR3 length: 14 residues. The J segment lost 5 bases and the V segment lost 6 bases, leaving 6 bases of the junction unmatched. The CDR3 sequence is CASSRDRGDQPQHF. In DNA form, the CDR3 reads TGTGCCAGCAGCCGCGACAGGGGAGATCAGCCCCAGCATTTT.

The rearrangement links TRBV29-1 to TRBJ2-7; TRBD1 aligns across 8 bases. Trimming took 2 bases from V and 5 from J; bases not matched to a gene: 5. Germline loops: CDR1 SQVTM, CDR2 ANQGSEA. The CDR3 is 13 amino acids. CDR3 in amino acids: CSVERAGGHEQYF. The DNA for the CDR3 is TGCAGCGTTGAAAGGGCAGGGGGCCACGAGCAGTACTTC.

This clone was detected a few times. An end of the junction differs from the germline gene, which may be a read error. The V gene is TRBV14, the J gene TRBJ1-1; TRBD1 aligns across 7 bases. The germline CDR1 and CDR2 sequences are SGHDN and FVKESK. The CDR3 contains 18 residues. CDR3 protein: CASSKDFGTVSRNTEAFF. For the CDR3, the DNA is TGTGCCAGCAGCAAAGATTTTGGGACAGTTAGTAGGAACACTGAAGCTTTCTTT.

The CDR3 region is CASMLVGNTEAFF. DNA of the CDR3: TGTGCCAGCATGCTTGTGGGAAACACTGAAGCTTTCTTT. The genes are TRBV6-6 and TRBJ1-1; D is unclear. The CDR3 totals 13 residues. Per germline, CDR1 MNHNY and CDR2 SVGAGI (reference sequence). Trimming removed 7 bases from V and 2 bases from J, with 11 bases in between.

This sequence joins TRBV28 and TRBJ1-4; 9 bases agree with TRBD1. The germline CDR1 and CDR2 sequences are MDHEN and SYDVKM. J gave up 10 bases and V 3 bases, and 3 bases lay outside the gene matches. This CDR3 has 13 residues. The CDR3 protein is CASSLGTGRKLFF. For the CDR3, the DNA is TGTGCCAGCAGTTTGGGGACAGGGCGAAAACTGTTTTTT.